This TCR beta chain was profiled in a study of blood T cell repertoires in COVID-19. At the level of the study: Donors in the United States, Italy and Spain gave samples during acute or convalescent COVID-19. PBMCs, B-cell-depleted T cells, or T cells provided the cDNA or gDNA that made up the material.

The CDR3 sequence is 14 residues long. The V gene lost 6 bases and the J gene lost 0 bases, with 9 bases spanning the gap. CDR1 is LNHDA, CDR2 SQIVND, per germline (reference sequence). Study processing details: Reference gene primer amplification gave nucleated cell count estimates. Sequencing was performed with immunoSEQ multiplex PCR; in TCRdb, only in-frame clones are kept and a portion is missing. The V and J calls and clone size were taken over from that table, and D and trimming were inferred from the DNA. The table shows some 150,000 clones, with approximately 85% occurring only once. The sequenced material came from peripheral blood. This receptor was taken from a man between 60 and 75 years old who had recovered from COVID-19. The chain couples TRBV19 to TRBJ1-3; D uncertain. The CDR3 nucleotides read TGTGCCAGTAGATCCAGTATCTCTGGAAACACCATATATTTT. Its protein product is CASRSSISGNTIYF.